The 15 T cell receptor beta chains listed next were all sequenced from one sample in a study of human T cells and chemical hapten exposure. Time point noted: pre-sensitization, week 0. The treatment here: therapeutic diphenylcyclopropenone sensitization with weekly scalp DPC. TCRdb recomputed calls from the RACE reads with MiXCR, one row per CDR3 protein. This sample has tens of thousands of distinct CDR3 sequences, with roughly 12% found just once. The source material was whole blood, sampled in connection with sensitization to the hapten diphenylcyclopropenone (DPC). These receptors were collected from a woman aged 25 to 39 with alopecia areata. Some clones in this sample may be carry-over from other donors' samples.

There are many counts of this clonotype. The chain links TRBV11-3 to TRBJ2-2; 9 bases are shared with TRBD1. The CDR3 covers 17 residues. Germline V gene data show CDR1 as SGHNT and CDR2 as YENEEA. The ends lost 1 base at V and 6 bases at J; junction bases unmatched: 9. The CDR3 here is CASSLGPGQGPAGELFF. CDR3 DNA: TGTGCCAGCAGCTTAGGACCGGGACAGGGTCCCGCCGGGGAGCTGTTTTTT.

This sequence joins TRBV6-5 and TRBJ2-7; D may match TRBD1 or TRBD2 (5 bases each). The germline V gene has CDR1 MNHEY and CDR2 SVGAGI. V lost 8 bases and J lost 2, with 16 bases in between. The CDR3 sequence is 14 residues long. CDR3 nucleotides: TGTGCCAGCGCCCCATTCGTGGGACCCTACGAGCAGTACTTC. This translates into CASAPFVGPYEQYF.

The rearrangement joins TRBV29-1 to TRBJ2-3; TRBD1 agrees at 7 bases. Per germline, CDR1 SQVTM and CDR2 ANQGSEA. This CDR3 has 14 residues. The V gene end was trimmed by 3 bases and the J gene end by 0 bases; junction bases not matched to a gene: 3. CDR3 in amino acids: CSVDRQGSTDTQYF. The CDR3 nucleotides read TGCAGCGTTGATCGACAGGGAAGCACAGATACGCAGTATTTT.

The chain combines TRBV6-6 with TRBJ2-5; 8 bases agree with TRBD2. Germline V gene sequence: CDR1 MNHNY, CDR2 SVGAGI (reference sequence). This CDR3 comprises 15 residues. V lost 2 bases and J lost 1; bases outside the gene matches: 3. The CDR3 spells CASSYAREGQETQYF. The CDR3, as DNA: TGTGCCAGCAGTTACGCTCGGGAGGGCCAAGAGACCCAGTACTTC.

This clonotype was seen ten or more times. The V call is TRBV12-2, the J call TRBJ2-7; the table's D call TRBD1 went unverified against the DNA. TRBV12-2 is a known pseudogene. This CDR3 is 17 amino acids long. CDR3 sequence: CASRLEPGHVPSYEQYF. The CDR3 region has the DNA TGTGCAAGTCGCTTAGAACCGGGACACGTGCCAAGCTACGAGCAGTACTTC.

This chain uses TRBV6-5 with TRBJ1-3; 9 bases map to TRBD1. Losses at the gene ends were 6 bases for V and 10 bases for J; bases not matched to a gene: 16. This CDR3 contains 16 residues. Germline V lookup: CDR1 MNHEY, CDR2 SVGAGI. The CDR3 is CASSRTSGQGRDTIYF. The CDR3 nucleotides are TGTGCCAGCAGCCGTACCTCAGGACAGGGGAGAGATACCATATATTTT.

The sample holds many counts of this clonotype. CDR3 residues: CSAPVPSTDTQYF. CDR3 DNA: TGCAGTGCTCCTGTACCTAGCACAGATACGCAGTATTTT. V usage is TRBV20-1 and J usage is TRBJ2-3; no reliable D call. Trimming shortened V by 5 bases and J by 0 bases, and 9 bases separated the two germline ends. Germline V gene sequence: CDR1 DFQATT, CDR2 SNEGSKA (reference sequence). This CDR3 is 13 amino acids long.

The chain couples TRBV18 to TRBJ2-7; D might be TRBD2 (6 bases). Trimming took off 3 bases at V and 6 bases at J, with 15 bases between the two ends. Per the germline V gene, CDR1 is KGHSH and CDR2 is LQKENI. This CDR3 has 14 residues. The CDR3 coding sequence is TGTGCCAGCTCACCGGGACTCCCCCGGGGCGAGCAGTACTTC. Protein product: CASSPGLPRGEQYF.

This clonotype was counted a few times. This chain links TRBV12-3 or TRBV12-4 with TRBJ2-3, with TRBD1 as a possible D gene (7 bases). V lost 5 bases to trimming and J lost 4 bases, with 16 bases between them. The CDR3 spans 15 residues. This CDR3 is CASSLRGRGADTQYF. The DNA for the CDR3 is TGTGCCAGCAGTCTTAGGGGCAGGGGGGCAGATACGCAGTATTTT.

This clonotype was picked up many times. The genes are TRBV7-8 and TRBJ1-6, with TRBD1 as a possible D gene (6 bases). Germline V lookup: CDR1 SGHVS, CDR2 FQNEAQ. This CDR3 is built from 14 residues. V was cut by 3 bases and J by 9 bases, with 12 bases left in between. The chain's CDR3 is CASSFGQPLSPLHF. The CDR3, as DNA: TGTGCCAGCAGCTTCGGACAGCCCCTTTCACCCCTCCACTTT.

CDR3 bases: TGTGCCAGCAGCTTAGTACTAGCGCCAGAGACCCAGTACTTC. This translates into CASSLVLAPETQYF. This sequence joins TRBV7-6 and TRBJ2-5, with TRBD2 matching over 7 bases. The CDR3 runs to 14 residues. Germline V gene sequence: CDR1 SGHVS, CDR2 FNYEAQ. The V segment lost 1 base and the J segment 4 bases; nucleotides outside the gene matches: 3.

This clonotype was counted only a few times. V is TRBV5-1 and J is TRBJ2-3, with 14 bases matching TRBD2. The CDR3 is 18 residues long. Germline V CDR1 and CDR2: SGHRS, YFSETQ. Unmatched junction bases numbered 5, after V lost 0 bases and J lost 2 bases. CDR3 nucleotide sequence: TGCGCCAGCAGCTTGGCTCCGGGACTAGCGGGAGTCACAGATACGCAGTATTTT. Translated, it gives CASSLAPGLAGVTDTQYF.

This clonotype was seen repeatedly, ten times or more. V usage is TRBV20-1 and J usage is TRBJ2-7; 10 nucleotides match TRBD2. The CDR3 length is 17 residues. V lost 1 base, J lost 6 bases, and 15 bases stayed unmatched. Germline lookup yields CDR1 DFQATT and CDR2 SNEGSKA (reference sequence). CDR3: CSARGTSGADRGREQYF. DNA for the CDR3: TGCAGTGCTAGAGGTACTAGCGGGGCCGACAGGGGACGCGAGCAGTACTTC.

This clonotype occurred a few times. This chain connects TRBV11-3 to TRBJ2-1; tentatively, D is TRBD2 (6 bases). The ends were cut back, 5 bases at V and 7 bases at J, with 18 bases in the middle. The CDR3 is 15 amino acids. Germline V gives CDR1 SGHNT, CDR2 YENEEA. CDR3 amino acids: CASSPMGSGRNEQFF. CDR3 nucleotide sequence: TGTGCCAGCAGCCCAATGGGTAGCGGACGGAATGAGCAGTTCTTC.

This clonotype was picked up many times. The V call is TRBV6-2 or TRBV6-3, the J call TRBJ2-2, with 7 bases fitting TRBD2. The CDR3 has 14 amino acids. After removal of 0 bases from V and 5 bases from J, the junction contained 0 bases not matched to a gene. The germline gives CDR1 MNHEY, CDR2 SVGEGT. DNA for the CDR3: TGTGCCAGCAGTTACTCGCGGGGGACCGGGGAGCTGTTTTTT. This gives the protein CASSYSRGTGELFF.